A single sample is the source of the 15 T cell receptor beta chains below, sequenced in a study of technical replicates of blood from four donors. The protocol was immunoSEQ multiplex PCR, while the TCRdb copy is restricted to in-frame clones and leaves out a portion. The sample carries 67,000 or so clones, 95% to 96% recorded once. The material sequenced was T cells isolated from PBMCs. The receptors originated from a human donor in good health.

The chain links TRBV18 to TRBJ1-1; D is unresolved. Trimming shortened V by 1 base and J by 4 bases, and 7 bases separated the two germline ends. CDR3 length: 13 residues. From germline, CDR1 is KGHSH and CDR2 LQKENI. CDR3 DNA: TGTGCCAGCTCACCACGTTTCGGCACTGAAGCTTTCTTT. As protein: CASSPRFGTEAFF. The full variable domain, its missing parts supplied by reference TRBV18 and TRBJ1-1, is NAGVMQNPRHLVRRRGQEARLRCSPMKGHSHVYWYRQLPEEGLKFMVYLQKENIIDESGMPKERFSAEFPKEGPSILRIQQVVRGDSAAYFCASSPRFGTEAFFGQGTRLTVV.

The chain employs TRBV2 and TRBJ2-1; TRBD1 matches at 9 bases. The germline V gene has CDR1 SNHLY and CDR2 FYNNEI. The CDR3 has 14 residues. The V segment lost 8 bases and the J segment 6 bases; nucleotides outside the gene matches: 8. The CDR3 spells CASAPGQGLNEQFF. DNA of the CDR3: TGTGCCAGCGCTCCGGGACAGGGACTCAATGAGCAGTTCTTC.

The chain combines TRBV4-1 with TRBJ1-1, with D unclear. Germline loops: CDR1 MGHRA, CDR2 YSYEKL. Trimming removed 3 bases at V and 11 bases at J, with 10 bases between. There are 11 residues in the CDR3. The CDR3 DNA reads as TGCGCCAGCAGCCATTCGACGGAGGCTTTCTTT. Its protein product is CASSHSTEAFF.

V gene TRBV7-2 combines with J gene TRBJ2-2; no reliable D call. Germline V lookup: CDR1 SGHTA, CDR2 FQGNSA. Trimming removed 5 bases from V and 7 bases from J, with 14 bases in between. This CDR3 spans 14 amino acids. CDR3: CASSLALSGGELFF. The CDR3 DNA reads TGTGCCAGCAGCCTCGCCTTATCAGGCGGGGAGCTGTTTTTT.

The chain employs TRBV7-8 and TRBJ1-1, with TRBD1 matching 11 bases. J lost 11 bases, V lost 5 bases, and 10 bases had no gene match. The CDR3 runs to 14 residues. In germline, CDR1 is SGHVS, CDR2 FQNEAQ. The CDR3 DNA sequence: TGTGCCAGCAGCCTACCGGACAGGGGGCTTCAGGCTTTCTTT. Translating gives CASSLPDRGLQAFF. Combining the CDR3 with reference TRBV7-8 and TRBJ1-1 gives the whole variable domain GAGVSQSPRYKVAKRGQDVALRCDPISGHVSLFWYQQALGQGPEFLTYFQNEAQLDKSGLPSDRFFAERPEGSVSTLKIQRTQQEDSAVYLCASSLPDRGLQAFFGQGTRLTVV.

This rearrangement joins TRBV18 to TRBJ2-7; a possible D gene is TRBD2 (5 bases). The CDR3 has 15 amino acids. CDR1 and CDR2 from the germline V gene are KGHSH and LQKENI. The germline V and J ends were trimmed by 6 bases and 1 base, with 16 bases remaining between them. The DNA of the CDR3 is TGTGCCAGCTCCCCGGCGGGTGGGCTTTCCTACGAGCAGTACTTC. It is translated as CASSPAGGLSYEQYF.

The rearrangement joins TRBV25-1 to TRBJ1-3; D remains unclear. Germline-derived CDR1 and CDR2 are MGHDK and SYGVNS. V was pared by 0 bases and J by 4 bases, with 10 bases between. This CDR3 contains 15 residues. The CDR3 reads CASSEYRGDGNTIYF. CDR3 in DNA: TGTGCCAGCAGTGAATATCGGGGTGACGGAAACACCATATATTTT.

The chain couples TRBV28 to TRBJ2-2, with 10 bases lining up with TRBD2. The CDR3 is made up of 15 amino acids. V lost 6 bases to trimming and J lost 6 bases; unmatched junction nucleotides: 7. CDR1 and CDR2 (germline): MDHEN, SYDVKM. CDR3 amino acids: CASSSGTSAAGELFF. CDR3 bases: TGTGCCAGCAGCTCCGGGACTAGCGCAGCCGGGGAGCTGTTTTTT.

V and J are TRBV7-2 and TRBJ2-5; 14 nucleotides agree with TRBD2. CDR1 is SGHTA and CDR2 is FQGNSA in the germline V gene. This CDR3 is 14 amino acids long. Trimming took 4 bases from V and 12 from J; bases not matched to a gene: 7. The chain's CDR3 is CASSSGLAGALEYF. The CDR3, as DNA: TGTGCCAGCAGCTCGGGACTAGCGGGGGCTCTTGAGTACTTC.

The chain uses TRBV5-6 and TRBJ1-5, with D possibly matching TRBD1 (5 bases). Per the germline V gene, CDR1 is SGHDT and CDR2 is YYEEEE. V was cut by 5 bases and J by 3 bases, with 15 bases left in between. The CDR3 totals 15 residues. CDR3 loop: CASSLRGRNNQPQHF. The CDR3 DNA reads TGTGCCAGCAGTCTCCGGGGGAGAAACAATCAGCCCCAGCATTTT.

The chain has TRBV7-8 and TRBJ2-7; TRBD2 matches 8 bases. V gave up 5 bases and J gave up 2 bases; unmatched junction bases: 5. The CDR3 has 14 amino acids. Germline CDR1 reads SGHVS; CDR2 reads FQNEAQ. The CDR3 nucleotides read TGTGCCAGCAGCCCGGGGGGGGCGGCCTACGAGCAGTACTTC. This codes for CASSPGGAAYEQYF.

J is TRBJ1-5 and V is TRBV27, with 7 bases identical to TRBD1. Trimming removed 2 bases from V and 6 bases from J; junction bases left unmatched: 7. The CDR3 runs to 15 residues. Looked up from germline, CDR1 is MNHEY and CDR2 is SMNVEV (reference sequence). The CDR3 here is CASSLKAGGSQPQHF. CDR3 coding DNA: TGTGCCAGCAGTTTAAAGGCAGGGGGGAGTCAGCCCCAGCATTTT.

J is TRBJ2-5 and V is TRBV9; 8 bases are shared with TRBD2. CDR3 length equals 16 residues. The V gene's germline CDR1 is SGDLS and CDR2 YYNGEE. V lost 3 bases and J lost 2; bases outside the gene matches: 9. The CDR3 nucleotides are TGTGCCAGCAGCGCAGGAGCGGGGGTGTCACAAGAGACCCAGTACTTC. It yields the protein CASSAGAGVSQETQYF.

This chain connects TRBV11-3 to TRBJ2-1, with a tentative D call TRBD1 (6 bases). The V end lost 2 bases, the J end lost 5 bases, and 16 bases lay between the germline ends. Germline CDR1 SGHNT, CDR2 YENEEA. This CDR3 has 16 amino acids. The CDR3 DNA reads TGTGCCAGCAGCTTACCACAGGGAAAAGCTAACAATGAGCAGTTCTTC. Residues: CASSLPQGKANNEQFF.

The CDR3 bases are TGTGCCAGCATGCAAGGGAGGAGGGCCTACGAGCAGTACTTC. It encodes CASMQGRRAYEQYF. The V gene is TRBV28, the J gene TRBJ2-7; maybe TRBD2 (6 bases). The V gene's germline CDR1 is MDHEN and CDR2 SYDVKM. The CDR3 spans 14 residues. V lost 7 bases and J lost 2, with 15 bases in between. Full variable domain (missing parts from reference TRBV28 and TRBJ2-7): DVKVTQSSRYLVKRTGEKVFLECVQDMDHENMFWYRQDPGLGLRLIYFSYDVKMKEKGDIPEGYSVSREKKERFSLILESASTNQTSMYLCASMQGRRAYEQYFGPGTRLTVT.